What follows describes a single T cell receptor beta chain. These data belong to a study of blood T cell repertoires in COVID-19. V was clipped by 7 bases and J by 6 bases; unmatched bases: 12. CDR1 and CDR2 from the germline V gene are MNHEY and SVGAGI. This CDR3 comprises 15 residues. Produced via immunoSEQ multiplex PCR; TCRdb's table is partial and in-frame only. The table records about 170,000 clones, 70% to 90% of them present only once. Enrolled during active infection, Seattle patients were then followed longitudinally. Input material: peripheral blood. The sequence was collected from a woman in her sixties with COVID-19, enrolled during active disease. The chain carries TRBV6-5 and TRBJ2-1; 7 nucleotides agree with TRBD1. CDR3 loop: CASIKGAGGGNEQFF. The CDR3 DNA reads TGTGCCAGCATCAAGGGGGCAGGGGGTGGCAATGAGCAGTTCTTC.